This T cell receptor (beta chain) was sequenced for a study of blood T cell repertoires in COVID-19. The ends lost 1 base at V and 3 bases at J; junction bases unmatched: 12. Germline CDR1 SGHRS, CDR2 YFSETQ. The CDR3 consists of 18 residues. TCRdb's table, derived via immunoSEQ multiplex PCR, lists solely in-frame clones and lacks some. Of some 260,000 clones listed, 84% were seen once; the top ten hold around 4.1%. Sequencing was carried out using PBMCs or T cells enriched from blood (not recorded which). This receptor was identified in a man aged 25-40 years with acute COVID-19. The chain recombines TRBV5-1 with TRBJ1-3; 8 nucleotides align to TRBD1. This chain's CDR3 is CASSLSSPTGAIGNTIYF. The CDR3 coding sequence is TGCGCCAGCAGCTTGTCCTCTCCGACAGGGGCCATTGGAAACACCATATATTTT.